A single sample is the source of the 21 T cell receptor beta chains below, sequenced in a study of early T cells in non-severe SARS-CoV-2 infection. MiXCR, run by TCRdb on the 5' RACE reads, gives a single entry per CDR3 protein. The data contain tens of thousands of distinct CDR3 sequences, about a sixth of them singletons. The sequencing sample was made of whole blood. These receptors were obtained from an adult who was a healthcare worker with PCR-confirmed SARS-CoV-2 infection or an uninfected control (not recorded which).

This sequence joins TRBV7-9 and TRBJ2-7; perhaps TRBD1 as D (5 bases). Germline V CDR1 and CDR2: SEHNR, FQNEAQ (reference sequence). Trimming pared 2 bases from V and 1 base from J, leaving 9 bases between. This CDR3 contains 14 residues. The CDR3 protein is CASSLFDSSYEQYF. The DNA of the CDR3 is TGTGCCAGCAGCTTATTTGACAGTTCCTACGAGCAGTACTTC.

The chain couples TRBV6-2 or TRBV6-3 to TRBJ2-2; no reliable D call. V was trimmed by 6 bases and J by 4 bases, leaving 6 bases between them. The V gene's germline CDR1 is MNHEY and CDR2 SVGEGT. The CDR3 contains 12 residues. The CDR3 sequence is CASSSVTGELFF. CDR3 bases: TGTGCCAGCAGCTCTGTCACCGGGGAGCTGTTTTTT.

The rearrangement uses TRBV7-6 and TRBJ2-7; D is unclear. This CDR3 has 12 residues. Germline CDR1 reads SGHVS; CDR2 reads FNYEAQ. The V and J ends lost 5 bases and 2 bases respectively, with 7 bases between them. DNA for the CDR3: TGTGCCAGCAGCGTGGGCGCCTACGAGCAGTACTTC. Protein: CASSVGAYEQYF.

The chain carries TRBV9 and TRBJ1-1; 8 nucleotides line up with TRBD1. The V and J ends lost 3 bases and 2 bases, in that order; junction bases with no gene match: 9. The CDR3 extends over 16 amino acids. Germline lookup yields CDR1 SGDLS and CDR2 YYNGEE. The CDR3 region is CASSAGGSRGNTEAFF. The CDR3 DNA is TGTGCCAGCAGCGCAGGGGGCTCGAGGGGCAACACTGAAGCTTTCTTT.

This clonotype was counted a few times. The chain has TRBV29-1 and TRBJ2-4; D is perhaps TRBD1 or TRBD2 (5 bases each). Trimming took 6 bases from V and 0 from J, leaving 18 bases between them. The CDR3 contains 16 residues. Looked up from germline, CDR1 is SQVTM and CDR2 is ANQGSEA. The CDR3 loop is CSVQTRGVLAKNIQYF. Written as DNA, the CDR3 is TGCAGCGTCCAGACTCGAGGGGTGCTAGCCAAAAACATTCAGTACTTC. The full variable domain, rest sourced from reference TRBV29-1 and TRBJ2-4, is SAVISQKPSRDICQRGTSLTIQCQVDSQVTMMFWYRQQPGQSLTLIATANQGSEATYESGFVIDKFPISRPNLTFSTLTVSNMSPEDSSIYLCSVQTRGVLAKNIQYFGAGTRLSVL.

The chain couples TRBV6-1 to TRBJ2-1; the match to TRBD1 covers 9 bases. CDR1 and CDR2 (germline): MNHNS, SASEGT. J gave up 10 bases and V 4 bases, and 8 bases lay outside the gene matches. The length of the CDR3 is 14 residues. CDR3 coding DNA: TGTGCCAGCAGTGTCCTACAGGGGGCGGGGGAGCAGTTCTTC. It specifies CASSVLQGAGEQFF.

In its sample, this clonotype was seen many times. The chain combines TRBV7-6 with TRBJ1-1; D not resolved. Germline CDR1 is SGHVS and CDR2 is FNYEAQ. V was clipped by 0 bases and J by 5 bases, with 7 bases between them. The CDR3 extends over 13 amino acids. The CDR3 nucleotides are TGTGCCAGCAGCTTAGCGCCACGGACTGAAGCTTTCTTT. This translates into CASSLAPRTEAFF.

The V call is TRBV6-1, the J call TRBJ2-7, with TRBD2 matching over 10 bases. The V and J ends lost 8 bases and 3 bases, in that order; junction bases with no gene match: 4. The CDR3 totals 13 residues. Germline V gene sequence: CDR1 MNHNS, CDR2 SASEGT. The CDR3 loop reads CASGGTSVYEQYF. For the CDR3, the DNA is TGTGCCAGCGGCGGGACTAGCGTCTACGAGCAGTACTTC.

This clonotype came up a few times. The CDR3 DNA sequence: TGCAGCGTTGAGAAGGGGCTTGGAAACACCATATATTTT. This translates into CSVEKGLGNTIYF. The chain recombines TRBV29-1 with TRBJ1-3; TRBD1 is a possible D gene (5 bases). CDR3 size: 13 residues. The V gene's germline CDR1 is SQVTM and CDR2 ANQGSEA. V lost 3 bases to trimming and J lost 3 bases, with 9 bases between them.

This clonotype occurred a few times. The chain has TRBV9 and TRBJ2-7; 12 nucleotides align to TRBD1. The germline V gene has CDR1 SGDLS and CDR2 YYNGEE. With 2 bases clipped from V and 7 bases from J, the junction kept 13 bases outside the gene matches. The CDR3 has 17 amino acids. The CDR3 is CASSVGRQGTGGLEQYF. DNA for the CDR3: TGTGCCAGCAGCGTCGGTCGGCAGGGGACAGGGGGCCTTGAGCAGTACTTC.

The CDR3 nucleotides read TGTGCCTGGAGTAAGGCCTACGGCGGGGAGCTGTTTTTT. Protein: CAWSKAYGGELFF. This chain connects TRBV30 to TRBJ2-2, with D unclear. The germline V gene has CDR1 GTSNPN and CDR2 SVGIG (reference sequence). The CDR3 has 13 amino acids. V shed 2 bases and J shed 7 bases, with 11 bases lying between them.

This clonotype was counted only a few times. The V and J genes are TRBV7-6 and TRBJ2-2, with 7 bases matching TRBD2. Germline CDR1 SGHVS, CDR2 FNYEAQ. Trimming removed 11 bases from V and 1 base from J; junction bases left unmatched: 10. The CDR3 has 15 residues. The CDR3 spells CAGSGGNRNTGELFF. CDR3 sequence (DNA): TGTGCCGGCTCCGGGGGGAACCGGAACACCGGGGAGCTGTTTTTT.

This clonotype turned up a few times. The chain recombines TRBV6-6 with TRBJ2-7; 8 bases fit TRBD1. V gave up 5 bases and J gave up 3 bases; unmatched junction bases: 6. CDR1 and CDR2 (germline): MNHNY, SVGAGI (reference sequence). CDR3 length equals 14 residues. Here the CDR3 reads CASSPGTGHYEQYF. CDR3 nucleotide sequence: TGTGCCAGCAGTCCCGGGACAGGTCACTACGAGCAGTACTTC.

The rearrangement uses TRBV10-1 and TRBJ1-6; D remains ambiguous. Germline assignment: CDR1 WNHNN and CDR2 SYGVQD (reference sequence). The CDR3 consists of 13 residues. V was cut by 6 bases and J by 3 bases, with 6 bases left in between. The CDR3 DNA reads TGCGCCAGCAGCCCTCACTATAATTCACCCCTCCACTTT. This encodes CASSPHYNSPLHF.

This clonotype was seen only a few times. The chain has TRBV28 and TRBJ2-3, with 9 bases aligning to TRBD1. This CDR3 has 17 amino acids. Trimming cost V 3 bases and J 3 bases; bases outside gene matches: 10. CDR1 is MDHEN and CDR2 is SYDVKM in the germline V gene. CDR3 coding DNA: TGTGCCAGCAGTTTCTCCTCCTGGACAGGGGTGACAGATACGCAGTATTTT. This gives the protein CASSFSSWTGVTDTQYF.

The CDR3 protein is CAIRTEGEAFF. In nucleotides, the CDR3 is TGTGCCATCAGAACGGAGGGAGAAGCTTTCTTT. This chain links TRBV10-3 with TRBJ1-1; D not certain. The V gene's germline CDR1 is ENHRY and CDR2 SYGVKD. There are 11 residues in the CDR3. Trimming shortened V by 6 bases and J by 8 bases, and 10 bases separated the two germline ends.

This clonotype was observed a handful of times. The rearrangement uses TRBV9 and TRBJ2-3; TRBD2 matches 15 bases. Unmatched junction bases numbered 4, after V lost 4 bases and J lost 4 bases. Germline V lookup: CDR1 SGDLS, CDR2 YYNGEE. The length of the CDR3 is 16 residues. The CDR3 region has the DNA TGTGCCAGCAGCACCTGGACTAGCGGGGGGGCAGATACGCAGTATTTT. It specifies CASSTWTSGGADTQYF.

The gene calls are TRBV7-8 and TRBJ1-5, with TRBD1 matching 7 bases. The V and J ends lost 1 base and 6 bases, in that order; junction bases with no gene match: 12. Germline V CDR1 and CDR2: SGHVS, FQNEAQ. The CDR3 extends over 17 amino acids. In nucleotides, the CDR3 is TGTGCCAGCAGCTTAGAGGGGGCAGCCTACAGACCTCAGCCCCAGCATTTT. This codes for CASSLEGAAYRPQPQHF.

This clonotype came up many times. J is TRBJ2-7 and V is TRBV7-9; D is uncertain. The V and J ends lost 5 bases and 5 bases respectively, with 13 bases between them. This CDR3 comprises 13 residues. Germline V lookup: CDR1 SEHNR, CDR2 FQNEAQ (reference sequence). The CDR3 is CASSPKGPHEQYF. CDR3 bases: TGTGCCAGCAGCCCCAAGGGCCCCCACGAGCAGTACTTC.

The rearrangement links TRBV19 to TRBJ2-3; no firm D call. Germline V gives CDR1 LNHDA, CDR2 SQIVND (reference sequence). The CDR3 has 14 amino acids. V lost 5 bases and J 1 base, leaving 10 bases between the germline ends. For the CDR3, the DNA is TGTGCCAGTAGTCCGATGATCGGCACAGATACGCAGTATTTT. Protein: CASSPMIGTDTQYF.

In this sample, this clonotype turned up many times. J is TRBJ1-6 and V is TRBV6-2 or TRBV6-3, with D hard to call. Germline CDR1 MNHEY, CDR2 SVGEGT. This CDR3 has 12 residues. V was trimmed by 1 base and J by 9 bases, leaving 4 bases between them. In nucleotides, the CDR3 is TGTGCCAGCAGTTACTTGTCTTCACCCCTCCACTTT. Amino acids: CASSYLSSPLHF.